The 18 T cell receptor beta chains below all came from one sample that was sequenced in a study of T cells in Graves' hyperthyroidism and ophthalmopathy. TCR beta CDR3 sequences were amplified from RNA transcripts. First-round RT-PCR with HTBI primers amplified the TCR CDR3 region. TCRdb processed the multiplex PCR reads anew with MiXCR; each CDR3 protein has one entry. The table lists a few hundred thousand distinct CDR3 sequences, around 25% of them singletons. Material for sequencing was blood. The receptors were gathered from a man aged 50 to 59 with Graves' hyperthyroidism.

This clonotype appeared a few times. This chain connects TRBV29-1 to TRBJ2-3; the D gene is possibly TRBD2 (6 bases). The germline V gene encodes CDR1 SQVTM and CDR2 ANQGSEA. The V and J ends lost 6 bases and 8 bases respectively, with 12 bases between them. The CDR3 extends over 11 amino acids. CDR3 DNA sequence: TGCAGCGTAGGGGACTCCTCTACGCAGTATTTT. As protein: CSVGDSSTQYF.

This chain uses TRBV9 with TRBJ2-7, with TRBD2 matching 7 bases. Losses at the gene ends were 0 bases for V and 5 bases for J; bases not matched to a gene: 11. The CDR3 contains 16 residues. Germline lookup yields CDR1 SGDLS and CDR2 YYNGEE. The CDR3 loop is CASSVGEGGLGDEQYF. The DNA of the CDR3 is TGTGCCAGCAGCGTAGGCGAGGGAGGGCTCGGGGACGAGCAGTACTTC.

This clonotype was detected a few times. V is TRBV20-1 and J is TRBJ2-2; the match to TRBD1 covers 9 bases. The V and J ends lost 3 bases and 7 bases, in that order; junction bases with no gene match: 12. Germline V gene lookup returns CDR1 DFQATT and CDR2 SNEGSKA (reference sequence). The CDR3 extends over 16 amino acids. The CDR3 DNA is TGCAGTGCTAGGAAGGGCGGGACAGGGATGGTCGGGGAGCTGTTTTTT. Its translation is CSARKGGTGMVGELFF.

This clonotype has a count of ten or more. The V and J genes are TRBV29-1 and TRBJ2-1; D is uncertain. V gave up 7 bases and J gave up 7 bases, with 11 bases separating them. The V gene's germline CDR1 is SQVTM and CDR2 ANQGSEA. CDR3 length: 11 amino acids. The CDR3 nucleotides read TGCAGCGCATTGACTCAGAATGAGCAGTTCTTC. Protein product: CSALTQNEQFF.

This clonotype has only a few counts. This rearrangement joins TRBV5-1 to TRBJ2-3; TRBD2 agrees at 13 bases. This CDR3 is 18 amino acids long. Trimming at V came to 3 bases and at J to 1 base, leaving 8 bases not matched to a gene. CDR1 and CDR2 (germline): SGHRS, YFSETQ. CDR3 in DNA: TGCGCCAGCAGCTCCGGGACTAGCGGGAACTTCGGCACAGATACGCAGTATTTT. It is translated as CASSSGTSGNFGTDTQYF.

This clonotype has at least ten counts. The genes are TRBV7-2 and TRBJ2-5; D might be TRBD1 (6 bases). CDR3 length equals 16 residues. The germline CDR1 and CDR2 sequences are SGHTA and FQGNSA. V was trimmed by 3 bases and J by 0 bases, leaving 14 bases between them. In nucleotides, the CDR3 is TGTGCCAGCAGCTTCCGGGACACTTGGTACCAAGAGACCCAGTACTTC. It is translated as CASSFRDTWYQETQYF.

This clonotype was seen more than once but under ten times. The rearrangement joins TRBV20-1 to TRBJ2-7; possibly TRBD1 for D (6 bases). The germline V gene has CDR1 DFQATT and CDR2 SNEGSKA (reference sequence). This CDR3 has 12 residues. V dropped 3 bases and J dropped 5 bases, with 11 bases sitting between them. The DNA of the CDR3 is TGCAGTGCTAGTGGGACAACCCACGAGCAGTACTTC. Its protein is CSASGTTHEQYF.

A word on this clonotype: One junction end does not reproduce the germline sequence, and a read error may be involved. The chain couples TRBV27 to TRBJ1-5; D is unclear. The germline CDR1 and CDR2 sequences are MNHEY and SMNVEV (reference sequence). This CDR3 comprises 15 residues. The CDR3 nucleotides read TGTGCCAGCAGTTTGAGGGCCCCTAGCAATCAGCCCCGGCATTTT. Residues: CASSLRAPSNQPRHF.

The chain links TRBV15 to TRBJ2-5, with 13 bases lining up with TRBD2. The germline V gene encodes CDR1 LNHNV and CDR2 YYDKDF (reference sequence). The CDR3 contains 16 residues. Trimming at V came to 2 bases and at J to 5 bases, leaving 5 bases not matched to a gene. The DNA for the CDR3 is TGTGCCACCAGCAGACCGGGACTAGCGGGATCCGAGACCCAGTACTTC. Translation: CATSRPGLAGSETQYF.

This clonotype was seen at least ten times. This chain links TRBV11-1 with TRBJ1-1, with TRBD1 identical over 11 bases. CDR3 length: 13 residues. The V and J ends lost 6 bases and 5 bases, in that order; junction bases with no gene match: 2. CDR1 SGHAT and CDR2 FQDESV come from the germline V gene (reference sequence). CDR3 protein: CASRGTGGTEAFF. In nucleotides, the CDR3 is TGTGCCAGCAGAGGGACAGGGGGAACTGAAGCTTTCTTT.

This clonotype was found a few times. The gene calls are TRBV24-1 and TRBJ2-2; 7 positions match TRBD1. CDR1 and CDR2 (germline): KGHDR, SFDVKD. The junction had 6 bases not matched to a gene; V was cut back by 7 bases and J by 8 bases. The CDR3 extends over 13 amino acids. The CDR3 DNA reads TGTGCCACCAGCCAAGGGGGCTGGGGGGAGCTGTTTTTT. Its translation: CATSQGGWGELFF.

This chain joins TRBV28 and TRBJ1-3; no clear D gene. Germline CDR1 reads MDHEN; CDR2 reads SYDVKM. The ends were cut back, 1 base at V and 8 bases at J, with 15 bases in the middle. The CDR3 has 15 amino acids. The CDR3 loop is CASSLSEGHGDTIYF. CDR3 nucleotides: TGTGCCAGCAGTTTATCAGAAGGGCATGGGGACACCATATATTTT.

The genes are TRBV5-1 and TRBJ2-7; D unclear. Germline values: CDR1 SGHRS, CDR2 YFSETQ. The CDR3 is 13 amino acids. The V end was cut by 2 bases, the J end by 6 bases, with 12 bases between. The DNA for the CDR3 is TGCGCCAGCAGCTTCGGGCCTGATACCGAGCAGTACTTC. Translated: CASSFGPDTEQYF.

The chain joins TRBV24-1 to TRBJ2-3; D not certain. Germline lookup yields CDR1 KGHDR and CDR2 SFDVKD. The CDR3 is 13 amino acids. Trimming removed 0 bases at V and 8 bases at J, with 8 bases between. The CDR3 here is CATSDLRFGTQYF. The CDR3 bases are TGTGCCACCAGTGATTTGAGGTTTGGTACGCAGTATTTT.

The chain is built from TRBV6-1 and TRBJ2-3; D is possibly TRBD2 (5 bases). From germline, CDR1 is MNHNS and CDR2 SASEGT. There are 16 residues in the CDR3. Trimming took off 9 bases at V and 8 bases at J, with 27 bases between the two ends. CDR3 coding DNA: TGTGCCAGAATGGAGGCCGCTGACACAGCACAGATTACGCAGTATTTT. It translates to CARMEAADTAQITQYF.

The V call is TRBV29-1, the J call TRBJ2-7; TRBD1 agrees at 7 bases. CDR1 is SQVTM, CDR2 ANQGSEA, per germline. The ends lost 5 bases at V and 1 base at J; junction bases unmatched: 11. CDR3 length: 15 amino acids. This CDR3 reads CSVLSGQASSYEQYF. Here the CDR3 DNA reads TGCAGCGTTCTGTCCGGACAGGCCAGTTCCTACGAGCAGTACTTC.

This clonotype has a handful of counts. The genes are TRBV29-1 and TRBJ2-1, with D perhaps TRBD2 (5 bases). The V end lost 6 bases, the J end lost 1 base, and 13 bases lay between the germline ends. This CDR3 spans 14 amino acids. In germline, CDR1 is SQVTM, CDR2 ANQGSEA. The CDR3 nucleotides are TGCAGCGTAGAACGGGGAGTGTCCTACAATGAGCAGTTCTTC. Its protein product is CSVERGVSYNEQFF.

This clonotype was detected a few times. The chain couples TRBV19 to TRBJ2-2, with D possibly matching TRBD2 (5 bases). Germline assignment: CDR1 LNHDA and CDR2 SQIVND (reference sequence). The V end lost 3 bases, the J end lost 13 bases, and 15 bases lay between the germline ends. The CDR3 spans 13 residues. The CDR3 loop is CASSIREAAGLFF. CDR3 sequence (DNA): TGTGCCAGTAGTATTCGTGAGGCCGCGGGGCTGTTTTTT. The whole variable domain, filled in from reference TRBV19 and TRBJ2-2, reads DGGITQSPKYLFRKEGQNVTLSCEQNLNHDAMYWYRQDPGQGLRLIYYSQIVNDFQKGDIAEGYSVSREKKESFPLTVTSAQKNPTAFYLCASSIREAAGLFFGEGSRLTVL.